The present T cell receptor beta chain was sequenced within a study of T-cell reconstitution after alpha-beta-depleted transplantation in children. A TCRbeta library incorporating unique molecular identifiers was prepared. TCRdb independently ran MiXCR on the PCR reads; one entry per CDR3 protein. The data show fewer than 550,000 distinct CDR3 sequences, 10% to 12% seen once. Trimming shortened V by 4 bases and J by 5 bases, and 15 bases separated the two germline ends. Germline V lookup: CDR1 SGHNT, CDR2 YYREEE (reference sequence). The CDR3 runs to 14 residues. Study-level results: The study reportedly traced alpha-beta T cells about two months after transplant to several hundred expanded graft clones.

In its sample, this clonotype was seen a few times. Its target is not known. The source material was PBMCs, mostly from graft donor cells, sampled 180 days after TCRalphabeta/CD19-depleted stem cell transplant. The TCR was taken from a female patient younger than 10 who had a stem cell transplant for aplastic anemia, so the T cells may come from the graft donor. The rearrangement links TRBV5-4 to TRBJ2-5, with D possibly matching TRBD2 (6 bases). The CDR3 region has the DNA TGTGCCAGCAGCCGGACGGCGGGGATCGAGACCCAGTACTTC. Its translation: CASSRTAGIETQYF.